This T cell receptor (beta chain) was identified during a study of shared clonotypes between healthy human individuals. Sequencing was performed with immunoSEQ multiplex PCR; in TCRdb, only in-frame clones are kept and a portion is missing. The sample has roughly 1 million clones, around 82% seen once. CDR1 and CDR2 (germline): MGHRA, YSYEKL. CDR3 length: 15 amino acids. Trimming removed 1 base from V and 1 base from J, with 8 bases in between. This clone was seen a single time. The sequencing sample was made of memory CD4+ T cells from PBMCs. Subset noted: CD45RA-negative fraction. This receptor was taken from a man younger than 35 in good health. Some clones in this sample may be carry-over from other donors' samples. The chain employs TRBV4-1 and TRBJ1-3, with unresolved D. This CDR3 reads CASSQAGVSGNTIYF. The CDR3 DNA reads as TGCGCCAGCAGCCAAGCCGGGGTTTCTGGAAACACCATATATTTT.